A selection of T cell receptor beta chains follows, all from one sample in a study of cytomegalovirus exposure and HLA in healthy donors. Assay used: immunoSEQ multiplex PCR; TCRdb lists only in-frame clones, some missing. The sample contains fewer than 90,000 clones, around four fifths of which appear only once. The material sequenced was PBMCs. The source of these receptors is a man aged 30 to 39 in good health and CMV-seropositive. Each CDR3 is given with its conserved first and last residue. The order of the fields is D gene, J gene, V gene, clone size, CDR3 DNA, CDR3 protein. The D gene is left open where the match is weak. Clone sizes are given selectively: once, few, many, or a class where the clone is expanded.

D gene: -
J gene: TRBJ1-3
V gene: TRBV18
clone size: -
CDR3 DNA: TGTGCCAGCTCACCAGTGCAGGGAAGCTCTGGAAACACCATATATTTT
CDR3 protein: CASSPVQGSSGNTIYF

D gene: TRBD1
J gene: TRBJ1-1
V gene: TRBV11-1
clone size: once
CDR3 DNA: TGTGCCAGCAGCTTAGCGGGACAGTTCACTGAAGCTTTCTTT
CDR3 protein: CASSLAGQFTEAFF

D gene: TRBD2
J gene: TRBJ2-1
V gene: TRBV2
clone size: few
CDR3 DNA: TGTGCCAGCAAATCTAGCGGCGTTTCCTACAATGAGCAGTTCTTC
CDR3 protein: CASKSSGVSYNEQFF

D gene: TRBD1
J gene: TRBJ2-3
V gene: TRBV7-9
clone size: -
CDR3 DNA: TGTGCCAGCAGCTACGCTGACAGGGTAGGAGATACGCAGTATTTT
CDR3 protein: CASSYADRVGDTQYF

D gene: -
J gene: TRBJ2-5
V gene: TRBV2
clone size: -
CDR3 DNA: TGTGCCAGCAGCCGGGAGAGCACGACCCAGTACTTC
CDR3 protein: CASSRESTTQYF

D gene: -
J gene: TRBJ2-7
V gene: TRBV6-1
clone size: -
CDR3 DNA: TGTGCCAGCAGTGAAGGCGCGAGCTACGAGCAGTACTTC
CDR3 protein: CASSEGASYEQYF

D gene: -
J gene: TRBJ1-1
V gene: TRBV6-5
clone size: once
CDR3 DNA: TGTGCCAGCAGTGTGGACTCTCCGAACACTGAAGCTTTCTTT
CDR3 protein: CASSVDSPNTEAFF

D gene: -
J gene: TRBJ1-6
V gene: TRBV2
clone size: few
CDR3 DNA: TGTGCCAGCAGTGTCTGGGGGGGCGGGTTTAATTCACCCCTCCACTTT
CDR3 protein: CASSVWGGGFNSPLHF

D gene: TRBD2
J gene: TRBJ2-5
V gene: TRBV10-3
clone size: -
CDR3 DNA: TGTGCCATCAGTGAGCAAGCGGGGGGAGGAGAGACCCAGTACTTC
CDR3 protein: CAISEQAGGGETQYF

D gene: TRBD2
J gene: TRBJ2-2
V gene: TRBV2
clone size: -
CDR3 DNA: TGTGCCAGGGGACTAGCGGGGGACGGGACCGGGGAGCTGTTTTTT
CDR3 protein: CARGLAGDGTGELFF

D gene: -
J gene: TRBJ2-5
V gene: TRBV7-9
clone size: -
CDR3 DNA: TGTGCCAGCAGCCAGGGCGGCGGGGCTATCCAAGAGACCCAGTACTTC
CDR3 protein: CASSQGGGAIQETQYF